The text below deals with one T cell receptor (beta chain). The data are from a study of T-cell reconstitution after alpha-beta-depleted transplantation in children. Germline values: CDR1 DFQATT, CDR2 SNEGSKA (reference sequence). This CDR3 comprises 13 residues. Losses at the gene ends were 6 bases for V and 5 bases for J; bases not matched to a gene: 8. It was with unique molecular identifiers that the TCRbeta library was prepared. In TCRdb, the PCR reads were re-called with MiXCR into one record per CDR3 protein. The sample holds 83,000 or so distinct CDR3 sequences; roughly 8.8% are singletons and the top ten take approximately 7%.

The sequences come from PBMCs from the stem cell graft donor, collected from the stem cell graft. The sequence was obtained from a human donor who donated a stem cell graft to a child with congenital amegakaryocytic thrombocytopenia. The genes are TRBV20-1 and TRBJ2-5; TRBD1 agrees at 8 bases. The CDR3 spells CSAATGVVETQYF. Written as DNA, the CDR3 is TGCAGTGCGGCGACAGGGGTTGTGGAGACCCAGTACTTC.